The 14 T cell receptor beta chains below come from one sample, sequenced in a study of spatial heterogeneity in lung cancer. Noted time point: blood at routine non-recurrence follow-up after resection. TCRdb reanalysed the 5' RACE reads using MiXCR and keeps one entry per CDR3 protein. The sample shows 25,000 or so distinct CDR3 sequences, about 5.2% of them seen only once. The sample in question was PBMCs, obtained at follow-up. The receptors were sampled from a female donor with early-stage non-small cell lung cancer.

This clonotype was seen many times. The V and J genes are TRBV12-3 or TRBV12-4 and TRBJ1-6; no clear D. This CDR3 has 12 residues. Trimming stripped 6 bases from V and 8 bases from J, with 8 bases between. CDR3 residues: CASSQVDSPLHF. CDR3 in DNA: TGTGCCAGCAGCCAGGTCGATTCACCCCTCCACTTT.

This clonotype was observed at least ten times. This chain uses TRBV10-3 with TRBJ2-1, with a weak D call TRBD2 (5 bases). This CDR3 contains 15 residues. The V and J ends lost 0 bases and 6 bases respectively, with 12 bases between them. The germline V gene has CDR1 ENHRY and CDR2 SYGVKD. The CDR3 DNA is TGTGCCATCAGTGAGTCACGGACTCAGGTCAATGAGCAGTTCTTC. This sequence encodes CAISESRTQVNEQFF.

This clonotype was seen repeatedly, ten times or more. The V gene is TRBV11-2, the J gene TRBJ2-3; the D gene is possibly TRBD2 (6 bases). There are 16 residues in the CDR3. V was pared by 3 bases and J by 6 bases, with 19 bases between. The germline CDR1 and CDR2 sequences are SGHAT and FQNNGV. The CDR3 region has the DNA TGTGCCAGCAGCTTCCCCCCTGCAGGGAGGAAGGATACGCAGTATTTT. Residues: CASSFPPAGRKDTQYF.

This clonotype was counted at least ten times. The genes are TRBV2 and TRBJ2-3, with 8 bases aligning to TRBD2. The CDR3 loop spans 15 amino acids. Germline V gene sequence: CDR1 SNHLY, CDR2 FYNNEI. Trimming removed 8 bases from V and 0 bases from J; junction bases left unmatched: 7. The CDR3 protein is CASLLAVFSTDTQYF. DNA of the CDR3: TGTGCCAGCTTACTAGCGGTTTTTAGCACAGATACGCAGTATTTT.

This chain joins TRBV5-1 and TRBJ1-3, with 8 bases identical to TRBD1. The junction had 4 bases not matched to a gene; V was cut back by 4 bases and J by 4 bases. Germline loops: CDR1 SGHRS, CDR2 YFSETQ. The CDR3 extends over 14 amino acids. The DNA for the CDR3 is TGCGCCAGCAGCCAGACAGGGGCCGGAAACACCATATATTTT. This codes for CASSQTGAGNTIYF.

This clonotype is medium-sized in the sample. The chain uses TRBV24-1 and TRBJ1-3; D uncertain. The CDR3 extends over 16 amino acids. V lost 2 bases to trimming and J lost 0 bases, with 10 bases between them. Germline loops: CDR1 KGHDR, CDR2 SFDVKD. The CDR3 region has the DNA TGTGCCACCAGTGATTCCGGCCGCCACTCTGGAAACACCATATATTTT. It yields the protein CATSDSGRHSGNTIYF.

This clonotype was counted ten times or more. The chain recombines TRBV7-2 with TRBJ2-1; TRBD1 might be the D (6 bases). Trimming pared 3 bases from V and 8 bases from J, leaving 14 bases between. The length of the CDR3 is 14 residues. The V gene's germline CDR1 is SGHTA and CDR2 FQGNSA. The CDR3 DNA sequence: TGTGCCAGCAGCTTCTCCACAGGGTACCATGAGCAGTTCTTC. The encoded protein is CASSFSTGYHEQFF.

This clonotype was seen many times. The rearrangement links TRBV24-1 to TRBJ1-5; D ambiguous. Between the trimmed V and J ends, which lost 4 bases and 3 bases, there was a span of 9 bases. The CDR3 covers 14 residues. Germline CDR1 reads KGHDR; CDR2 reads SFDVKD. CDR3 nucleotide sequence: TGTGCCACCAGTGACCCAGGACCCAATCAGCCCCAGCATTTT. As protein: CATSDPGPNQPQHF.

There are a few counts of this clonotype. The chain has TRBV29-1 and TRBJ2-2; 8 nucleotides align to TRBD1. V was clipped by 4 bases and J by 0 bases; unmatched bases: 4. Germline V gene data show CDR1 as SQVTM and CDR2 as ANQGSEA. The CDR3 length is 15 residues. The CDR3, as DNA: TGCAGCGTTGCGGAACAGGGGGCGAACACCGGGGAGCTGTTTTTT. It specifies CSVAEQGANTGELFF.

This clonotype was picked up many times. The rearrangement links TRBV7-2 to TRBJ2-2, with 7 bases that match TRBD2. V lost 1 base, J lost 2 bases, and 4 bases stayed unmatched. CDR1 SGHTA and CDR2 FQGNSA come from the germline V gene. This CDR3 contains 16 residues. CDR3 in DNA: TGTGCCAGCAGCTTAGTTGGCGGGGGTAACACCGGGGAGCTGTTTTTT. This translates into CASSLVGGGNTGELFF.

There are many counts of this clonotype. The chain recombines TRBV20-1 with TRBJ2-3; TRBD2 matches 10 bases. The CDR3 is 16 residues long. Germline values: CDR1 DFQATT, CDR2 SNEGSKA (reference sequence). Trimming took 1 base from V and 5 from J; bases not matched to a gene: 9. CDR3 sequence: CSARGFSGRRIDTQYF. The CDR3 DNA is TGCAGTGCTAGAGGCTTTAGCGGGAGGCGAATAGATACGCAGTATTTT.

This chain links TRBV12-3 or TRBV12-4 with TRBJ2-3, with 7 bases fitting TRBD2. Trimming cost V 6 bases and J 4 bases; bases outside gene matches: 1. There are 12 residues in the CDR3. CDR3 DNA sequence: TGTGCCAGCAGGGGAGGGGCAGATACGCAGTATTTT. Translated: CASRGGADTQYF.

Many counts were recorded for this clonotype. The genes are TRBV12-3 or TRBV12-4 and TRBJ1-1, with no clear D. The ends were cut back, 5 bases at V and 3 bases at J, with 10 bases in the middle. This CDR3 contains 13 residues. The CDR3 sequence is CASSPRAYTEAFF. As DNA, the CDR3 is TGTGCCAGCAGTCCCCGGGCCTACACTGAAGCTTTCTTT.

This clonotype was seen at least ten times. V usage is TRBV3-1 and J usage is TRBJ1-4; D ambiguous. Trimming took off 4 bases at V and 7 bases at J, with 10 bases between the two ends. The germline gives CDR1 LGHDT, CDR2 YNNKEL (reference sequence). CDR3 length: 13 residues. The CDR3 bases are TGTGCCAGCAGCCCCCGGGAAGGTGAAAAACTGTTTTTT. This sequence encodes CASSPREGEKLFF.